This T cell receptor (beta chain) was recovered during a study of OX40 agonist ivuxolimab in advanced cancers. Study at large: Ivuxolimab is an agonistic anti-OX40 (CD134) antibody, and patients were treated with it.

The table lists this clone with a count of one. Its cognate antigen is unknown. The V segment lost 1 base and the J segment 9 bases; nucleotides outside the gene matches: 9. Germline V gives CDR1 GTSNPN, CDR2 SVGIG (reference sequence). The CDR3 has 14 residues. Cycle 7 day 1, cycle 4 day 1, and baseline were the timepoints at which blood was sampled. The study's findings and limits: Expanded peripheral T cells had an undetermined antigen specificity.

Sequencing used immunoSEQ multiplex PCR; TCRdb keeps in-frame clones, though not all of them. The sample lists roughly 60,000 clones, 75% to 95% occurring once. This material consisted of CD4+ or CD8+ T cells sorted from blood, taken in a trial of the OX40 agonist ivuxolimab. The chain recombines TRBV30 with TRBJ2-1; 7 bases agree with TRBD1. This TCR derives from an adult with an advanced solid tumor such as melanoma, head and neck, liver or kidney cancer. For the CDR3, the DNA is TGTGCCTGGAGTGAACGGACAGGTCCATTTGAGCAGTTCTTC. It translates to CAWSERTGPFEQFF.